This entry lists 20 T cell receptor beta chains sequenced from one sample in a study of blood T cell repertoires in COVID-19 (dated by TCRdb to about 2020). The library relied on the immunoSEQ multiplex PCR assay. TCRdb retrieved this table from immuneACCESS and kept in-frame rearrangements only. Not all clones are present; in checked studies, unresolved V genes account for under half, and no reason is known for the remainder. Within this sample are approximately 210,000 clones, with 75% to 85% of them counted one time only. The ten biggest clones cover roughly 4.5% of the sample. What was sequenced was PBMCs or T cells enriched from blood (not recorded which). These receptors were obtained from a young man with acute COVID-19.

The V and J genes are TRBV5-5 and TRBJ2-7; 9 bases map to TRBD2. The CDR3 length is 18 residues. Germline trimming cut 4 bases from V and 0 bases from J; bases unmatched to any gene: 14. The germline CDR1 and CDR2 sequences are SGHKS and YYEKEE (reference sequence). Here the CDR3 DNA reads TGTGCCAGCAGCCCCGGGAATAGGACTAGCGTCTACTCCTACGAGCAGTACTTC. As protein: CASSPGNRTSVYSYEQYF.

This clone was counted between two and nine times. V and J are TRBV19 and TRBJ2-4; TRBD1 might be the D (6 bases). The length of the CDR3 is 13 residues. V was shortened by 7 bases and J by 2 bases, with 9 bases between the two germline ends. Looked up from germline, CDR1 is LNHDA and CDR2 is SQIVND (reference sequence). CDR3 protein: CASMQGTKNIQYF. In DNA, the CDR3 is TGTGCCAGTATGCAGGGGACCAAAAACATTCAGTACTTC.

The J gene is TRBJ1-2, the V gene TRBV27; D is undetermined. V lost 2 bases, J lost 6 bases, and 16 bases lay in between. Germline V gives CDR1 MNHEY, CDR2 SMNVEV (reference sequence). The CDR3 is 15 amino acids. The CDR3 DNA follows: TGTGCCAGCAGTTTAACGGTTTCTCGAGGGAATGGCTACACCTTC. This sequence encodes CASSLTVSRGNGYTF.

Of note for this clone: Other DNA sequences from this sample encode an identical CDR3 as well. The rearrangement uses TRBV30 and TRBJ1-1, with D unclear. V was cut by 0 bases and J by 5 bases, with 10 bases left in between. The length of the CDR3 is 13 residues. CDR1 is GTSNPN, CDR2 SVGIG, per germline (reference sequence). This CDR3 is CAWSVSPRTEAFF. CDR3 coding DNA: TGTGCCTGGAGTGTATCTCCGAGAACTGAAGCTTTCTTT.

The chain recombines TRBV19 with TRBJ2-2; 9 bases fit TRBD1. V was clipped by 6 bases and J by 5 bases; unmatched bases: 4. Germline V lookup: CDR1 LNHDA, CDR2 SQIVND (reference sequence). There are 14 residues in the CDR3. The CDR3 spells CASRRQGGTGELFF. In DNA form, the CDR3 reads TGTGCCAGTAGAAGACAGGGGGGGACCGGGGAGCTGTTTTTT.

This chain links TRBV5-5 with TRBJ1-2, with 11 bases that match TRBD1. There are 16 residues in the CDR3. From germline, CDR1 is SGHKS and CDR2 YYEKEE (reference sequence). Germline trimming cut 5 bases from V and 1 base from J; bases unmatched to any gene: 7. The chain's CDR3 is CASRLGQGALNYGYTF. In DNA, the CDR3 is TGTGCCAGCAGACTAGGACAGGGGGCGCTTAACTATGGCTACACCTTC.

There are a few counts of this clone. The rearrangement uses TRBV5-4 and TRBJ2-7; 7 nucleotides match TRBD1. CDR3 length: 15 amino acids. J was trimmed by 2 bases and V by 4 bases; bases with no gene match: 9. Germline V gene data show CDR1 as SGHNT and CDR2 as YYREEE (reference sequence). CDR3 loop: CASSAQGVPTYEQYF. CDR3 DNA sequence: TGTGCCAGCAGCGCGCAGGGGGTCCCCACCTACGAGCAGTACTTC.

The chain has TRBV5-1 and TRBJ1-5; possible D gene TRBD1, 6 bases. The V gene's germline CDR1 is SGHRS and CDR2 YFSETQ. CDR3 size: 14 residues. Between the trimmed V and J ends, which lost 1 base and 5 bases, there was a span of 10 bases. DNA of the CDR3: TGCGCCAGCAGCTTGCGGGCAGGGGATCAGCCCCAGCATTTT. Encoded protein: CASSLRAGDQPQHF.

The J gene is TRBJ1-3, the V gene TRBV7-3; possible D gene TRBD1, 6 bases. The CDR3 spans 17 residues. The ends were cut back, 7 bases at V and 3 bases at J, with 22 bases in the middle. The germline V gene encodes CDR1 SGHTA and CDR2 FQGTGA. Here the CDR3 DNA reads TGTGCCAGCACCCCACCCAGGGCGGGGGCATTTGGAAACACCATATATTTT. This translates into CASTPPRAGAFGNTIYF.

This clone occurred a few times. The chain combines TRBV11-2 with TRBJ2-1, with D possibly being TRBD1 (7 bases). CDR3 length equals 16 residues. CDR1 is SGHAT, CDR2 FQNNGV, per germline. V was clipped by 6 bases and J by 5 bases, with 20 bases between them. CDR3 region: CASSFQGEVANNEQFF. In DNA form, the CDR3 reads TGTGCCAGCAGTTTCCAGGGGGAGGTCGCCAACAATGAGCAGTTCTTC.

The CDR3 nucleotides are TGTGCCAGCACCCCGACCGGGACAGATGGCTACACCTTC. This translates into CASTPTGTDGYTF. The chain combines TRBV12-3 or TRBV12-4 with TRBJ1-2; 7 bases fit TRBD1. V trimming: 7 bases; J trimming: 6 bases; junction bases outside the gene matches: 8. This CDR3 has 13 residues.

The chain carries TRBV9 and TRBJ2-3, with D unresolved. V dropped 3 bases and J dropped 5 bases, with 7 bases sitting between them. This CDR3 spans 12 amino acids. Germline V gives CDR1 SGDLS, CDR2 YYNGEE. CDR3 sequence reads: CASSDRRDTQYF. DNA of the CDR3: TGTGCCAGCAGCGACCGGAGAGATACGCAGTATTTT.

V gene TRBV5-1 combines with J gene TRBJ1-1; weak D call: TRBD1 (5 bases). This CDR3 is 14 amino acids long. V was shortened by 4 bases and J by 6 bases, with 16 bases between the two germline ends. Germline CDR1 and CDR2: SGHRS and YFSETQ. Here the CDR3 DNA reads TGCGCCAGCAGCCCAGCGGGAGGGGTGGCTGAAGCTTTCTTT. Translated: CASSPAGGVAEAFF.

This rearrangement joins TRBV2 to TRBJ1-2; 10 nucleotides match TRBD1. CDR1 is SNHLY and CDR2 is FYNNEI in the germline V gene. The J segment lost 8 bases and the V segment lost 9 bases, leaving 6 bases of the junction unmatched. This CDR3 spans 12 amino acids. CDR3 DNA sequence: TGTGCCAGGGGGGACAGGGGAGAAGGCTACACCTTC. This translates into CARGDRGEGYTF.

This chain links TRBV3-1 (or the pseudogene TRBV3-2) with TRBJ1-1, with TRBD1 matching over 7 bases. This CDR3 comprises 12 residues. Per germline, CDR1 LGHDT and CDR2 YNNKEL (reference sequence). V was pared by 8 bases and J by 8 bases, with 8 bases of the junction left unmatched. CDR3: CASGRTGVEAFF. CDR3 in DNA: TGTGCCAGCGGTCGTACAGGGGTGGAAGCTTTCTTT.

This clone was detected only once. The chain has TRBV19 and TRBJ1-2, with 7 bases that match TRBD1. Germline V gene sequence: CDR1 LNHDA, CDR2 SQIVND (reference sequence). Germline trimming cut 3 bases from V and 4 bases from J; bases unmatched to any gene: 5. There are 14 residues in the CDR3. Here the CDR3 reads CASSIPGQVYGYTF. CDR3 sequence (DNA): TGTGCCAGTAGTATCCCTGGACAGGTCTATGGCTACACCTTC.

The V call is TRBV5-1, the J call TRBJ1-1; 7 positions match TRBD1. Germline V gene sequence: CDR1 SGHRS, CDR2 YFSETQ. The CDR3 is 15 residues long. V lost 0 bases, J lost 3 bases, and 5 bases stayed unmatched. The CDR3 loop reads CASSLGTGRDTEAFF. CDR3 DNA: TGCGCCAGCAGCTTGGGGACAGGTCGGGACACTGAAGCTTTCTTT.

CDR3 protein: CASSDQGFMNTEAFF. Written as DNA, the CDR3 is TGTGCCAGCTCCGACCAGGGTTTTATGAACACTGAAGCTTTCTTT. The gene calls are TRBV18 and TRBJ1-1; a possible D gene is TRBD1 (5 bases). CDR3 length: 15 residues. From germline, CDR1 is KGHSH and CDR2 LQKENI. Trimming left V 6 bases short and J 0 bases short, with 14 bases between.

The rearrangement uses TRBV7-9 and TRBJ1-4; D is undetermined. The germline V and J ends were trimmed by 7 bases and 5 bases, with 14 bases remaining between them. The germline CDR1 and CDR2 sequences are SEHNR and FQNEAQ (reference sequence). This CDR3 region has 14 residues. This CDR3 is CASKLGAGNEKLFF. DNA of the CDR3: TGTGCCAGCAAGCTGGGAGCGGGGAATGAAAAACTGTTTTTT.

The V and J genes are TRBV29-1 and TRBJ2-1, with D possibly TRBD2 on 5 matching bases. Germline V CDR1 and CDR2: SQVTM, ANQGSEA. This CDR3 spans 15 amino acids. The germline V and J ends were trimmed by 1 base and 0 bases, with 10 bases remaining between them. The CDR3 region has the DNA TGCAGCGTTGAAGGGGTAGGGAGCTCCTACAATGAGCAGTTCTTC. Residues: CSVEGVGSSYNEQFF.